This T cell receptor (beta chain) was sequenced during a study of CXCR3-negative and CXCR3-positive naive CD8 T cells. The TRB libraries of cDNA were built by UMI-labeled 5' RACE. TCRdb processed the 5' RACE reads again and assigns one entry to each CDR3 protein, with no DNA. The sample has under 60,000 distinct CDR3 sequences. Details on this clonotype: Its antigen is currently unknown.

CDR1 SGHTA and CDR2 FQGNSA come from the germline V gene. The CDR3 extends over 16 amino acids. Study outcomes and limitations: A higher hydrophobicity marked the TRB CDR3s of CXCR3-positive naive cells versus CXCR3-negative naive cells.

Sequencing used naive CXCR3+ CD8+ T cells from blood. Subset here: CD45RO-CCR7+CD27+CD95- naive CD8+ T cells expressing CXCR3 (TNR3+). The chain carries TRBV7-2 and TRBJ2-3; TCRdb's D call of TRBD2 is untestable without DNA. The TCR comes from a human donor in good health. Some clones in this sample may be carry-over from other donors' samples. The CDR3 sequence: CASSILAGFPTDTQYF.